This T cell receptor (beta chain) was identified during a study of cytomegalovirus exposure and HLA in healthy donors. General study results and limits: A highly shared variant cluster was judged a likely technical artifact.

13 Jbeta primers and 60 Vbeta primers were used for the PCR. Original processing notes: Counted up in a later analysis, unique TCR beta chains came to 65 million to 80 million, with around 10 million shared. The repertoire was sequenced with immunoSEQ multiplex PCR; TCRdb's copy has only in-frame clones and lacks some. Clonal size and the V and J genes are those of that table, whereas D and trimming came from the DNA. This table holds 100,000 or so clones, around 80% found once. Points on this clone: Its antigen remains unidentified.

V lost 5 bases and J lost 0; bases outside the gene matches: 7. Germline assignment: CDR1 SGHAT and CDR2 FQDESV (reference sequence). The CDR3 consists of 17 residues. Healthy bone marrow donors made up the donor group. This clonotype was sampled from a male donor in good health and CMV-seronegative. The sequencing input was PBMCs. The chain carries TRBV11-1 and TRBJ2-2, with 9 bases aligning to TRBD2. The CDR3: CASSPRLAESNTGELFF. The CDR3 nucleotides are TGTGCCAGCAGCCCCAGACTAGCGGAATCGAACACCGGGGAGCTGTTTTTT.